This T cell receptor (beta chain) appears in the sequencing data of a study of early T cells in non-severe SARS-CoV-2 infection. Looking at the study overall: Whole-blood bulk RNA, unsorted, was sequenced, and chains were unpaired.

The germline V gene has CDR1 SGHAT and CDR2 FQNNGV. The ends were cut back, 5 bases at V and 10 bases at J, with 12 bases in the middle. CDR3 size: 12 residues. The library protocol tagged individual cDNA molecules with unique molecular identifiers. In TCRdb, the 5' RACE reads were re-called with MiXCR into one record per CDR3 protein. The sample shows about 48,000 distinct CDR3 sequences, approximately 9.4% of them seen only once. The sequenced material came from whole blood. V gene TRBV11-2 combines with J gene TRBJ2-4, with D unresolved. The TCR originated in an adult who was a healthcare worker with PCR-confirmed SARS-CoV-2 infection or an uninfected control (not recorded which). CDR3 nucleotide sequence: TGTGCCAGCAGCCCAGAAATGGCGATTCAGTACTTC. Its protein product is CASSPEMAIQYF.